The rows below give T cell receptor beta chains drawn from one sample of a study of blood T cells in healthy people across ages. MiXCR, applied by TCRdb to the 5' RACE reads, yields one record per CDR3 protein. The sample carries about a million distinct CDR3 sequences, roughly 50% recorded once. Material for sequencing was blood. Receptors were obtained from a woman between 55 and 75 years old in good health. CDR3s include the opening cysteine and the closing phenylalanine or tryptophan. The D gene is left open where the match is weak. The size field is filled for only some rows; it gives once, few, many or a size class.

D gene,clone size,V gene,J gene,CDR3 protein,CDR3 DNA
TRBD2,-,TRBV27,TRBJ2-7,CASTLLAGGPYEQYF,TGTGCCAGCACCCTACTAGCGGGAGGGCCTTACGAGCAGTACTTC
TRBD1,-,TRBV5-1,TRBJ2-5,CASSRPDRDQETQYF,TGCGCCAGCAGCCGCCCCGACAGGGACCAAGAGACCCAGTACTTC
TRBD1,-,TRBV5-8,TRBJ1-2,CASSRSRDSFLPAYGYTF,TGTGCCAGCAGCCGATCGCGGGACAGCTTTCTCCCGGCCTATGGCTACACCTTC
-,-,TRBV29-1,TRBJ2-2,CSVLGLPNTGELFF,TGCAGCGTTCTAGGACTACCGAACACCGGGGAGCTGTTTTTT
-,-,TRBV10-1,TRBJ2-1,CASSDPGTSSYNEQFF,TGCGCCAGCAGTGATCCAGGGACCAGCTCCTACAATGAGCAGTTCTTC
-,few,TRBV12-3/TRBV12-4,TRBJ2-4,CASSFRGVAKNIQYF,TGTGCCAGCAGTTTTAGGGGGGTAGCCAAAAACATTCAGTACTTC
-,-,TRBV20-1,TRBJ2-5,CSAPSPNRVGETQYF,TGCAGTGCCCCAAGTCCAAACAGGGTCGGGGAGACCCAGTACTTC
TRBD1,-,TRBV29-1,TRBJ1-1,CGAVQGQAEAFF,TGCGGCGCCGTACAGGGGCAGGCTGAAGCTTTCTTT
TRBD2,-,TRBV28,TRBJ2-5,CASSFAGGPELVQYF,TGTGCCAGCAGTTTTGCGGGAGGGCCGGAGCTTGTGCAGTACTTC
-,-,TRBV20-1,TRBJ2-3,CSASQDWLGDTQYF,TGCAGTGCGAGCCAAGACTGGTTAGGAGATACGCAGTATTTT
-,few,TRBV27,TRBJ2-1,CASSDIGSYNEQFF,TGTGCCAGCTCCGACATTGGCTCCTACAATGAGCAGTTCTTC
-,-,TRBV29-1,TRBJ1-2,CSVVRGSNYGYTF,TGCAGCGTCGTCAGGGGTTCTAACTATGGCTACACCTTC
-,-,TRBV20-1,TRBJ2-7,CSASPYREDPVPYEQYF,TGCAGTGCTAGCCCGTATCGGGAAGATCCCGTCCCCTACGAGCAGTACTTC
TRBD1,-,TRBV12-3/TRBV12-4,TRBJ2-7,CASSYETGTYEQYF,TGTGCCAGCAGTTACGAGACAGGGACATACGAGCAGTACTTC